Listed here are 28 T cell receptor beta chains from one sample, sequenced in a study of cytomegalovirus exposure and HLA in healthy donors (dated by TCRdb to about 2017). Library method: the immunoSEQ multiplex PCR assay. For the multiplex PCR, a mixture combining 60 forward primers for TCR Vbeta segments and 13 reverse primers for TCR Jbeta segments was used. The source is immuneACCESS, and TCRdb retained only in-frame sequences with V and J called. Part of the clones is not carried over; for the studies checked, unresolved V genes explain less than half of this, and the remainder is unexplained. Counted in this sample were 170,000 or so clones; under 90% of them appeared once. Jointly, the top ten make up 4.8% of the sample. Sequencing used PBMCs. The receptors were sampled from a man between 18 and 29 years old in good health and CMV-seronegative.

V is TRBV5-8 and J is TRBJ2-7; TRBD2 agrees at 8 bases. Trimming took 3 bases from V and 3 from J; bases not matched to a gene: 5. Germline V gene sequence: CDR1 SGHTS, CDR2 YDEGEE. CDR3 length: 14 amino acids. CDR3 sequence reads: CASSSGLVVYEQYF. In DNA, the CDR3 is TGTGCCAGCAGCTCGGGACTAGTAGTCTACGAGCAGTACTTC.

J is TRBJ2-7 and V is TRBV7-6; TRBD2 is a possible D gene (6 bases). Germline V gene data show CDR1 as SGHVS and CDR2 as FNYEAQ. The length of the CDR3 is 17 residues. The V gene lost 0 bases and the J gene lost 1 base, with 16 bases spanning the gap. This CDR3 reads CASSLAGSGVGSYEQYF. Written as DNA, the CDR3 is TGTGCCAGCAGCTTAGCGGGATCGGGGGTTGGGTCCTACGAGCAGTACTTC.

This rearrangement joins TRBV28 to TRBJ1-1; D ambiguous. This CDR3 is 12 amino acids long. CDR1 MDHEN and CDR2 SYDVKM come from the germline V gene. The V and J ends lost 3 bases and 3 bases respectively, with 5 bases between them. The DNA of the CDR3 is TGTGCCAGCAGTTTGTCGGACACTGAAGCTTTCTTT. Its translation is CASSLSDTEAFF.

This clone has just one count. The chain's CDR3 is CASSESAGGETQYF. CDR3 coding DNA: TGTGCCAGCAGTGAATCGGCCGGGGGAGAGACCCAGTACTTC. The J gene is TRBJ2-5, the V gene TRBV25-1, with D perhaps TRBD2 (6 bases). V lost 1 base and J lost 4, with 10 bases in between. The V gene's germline CDR1 is MGHDK and CDR2 SYGVNS. The CDR3 length is 14 residues.

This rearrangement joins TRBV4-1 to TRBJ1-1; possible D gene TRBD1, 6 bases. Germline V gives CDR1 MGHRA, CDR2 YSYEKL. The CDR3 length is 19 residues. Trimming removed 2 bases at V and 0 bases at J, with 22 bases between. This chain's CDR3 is CASSQRRRQAASVNTEAFF. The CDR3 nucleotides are TGCGCCAGCAGCCAAAGACGGCGACAGGCCGCATCTGTGAACACTGAAGCTTTCTTT.

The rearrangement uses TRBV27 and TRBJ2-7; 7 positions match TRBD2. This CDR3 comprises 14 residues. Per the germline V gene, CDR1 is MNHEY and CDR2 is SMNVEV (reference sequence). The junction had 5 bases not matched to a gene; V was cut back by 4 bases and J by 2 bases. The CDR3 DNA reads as TGTGCCAGCAGTTCCCCGGGACTAACCTACGAGCAGTACTTC. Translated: CASSSPGLTYEQYF.

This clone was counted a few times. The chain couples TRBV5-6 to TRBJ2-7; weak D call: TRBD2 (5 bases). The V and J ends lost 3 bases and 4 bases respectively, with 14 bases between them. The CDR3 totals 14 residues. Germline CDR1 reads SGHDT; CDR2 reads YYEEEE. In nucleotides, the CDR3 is TGTGCCAGCAGCTCACCGGGGAGCAGTTACGAGCAGTACTTC. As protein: CASSSPGSSYEQYF.

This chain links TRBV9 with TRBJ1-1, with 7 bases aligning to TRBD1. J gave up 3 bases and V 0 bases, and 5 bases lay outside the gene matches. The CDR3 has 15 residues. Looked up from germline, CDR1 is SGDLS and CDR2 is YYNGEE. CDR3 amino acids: CASSVVGGEDTEAFF. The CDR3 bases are TGTGCCAGCAGCGTAGTAGGGGGCGAAGACACTGAAGCTTTCTTT.

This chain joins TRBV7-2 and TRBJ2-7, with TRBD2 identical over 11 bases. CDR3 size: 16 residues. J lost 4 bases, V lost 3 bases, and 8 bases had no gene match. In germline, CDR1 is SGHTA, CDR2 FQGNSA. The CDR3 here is CASSLRGTSGAYEQYF. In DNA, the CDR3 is TGTGCCAGCAGCTTGAGGGGGACTAGCGGCGCATACGAGCAGTACTTC.

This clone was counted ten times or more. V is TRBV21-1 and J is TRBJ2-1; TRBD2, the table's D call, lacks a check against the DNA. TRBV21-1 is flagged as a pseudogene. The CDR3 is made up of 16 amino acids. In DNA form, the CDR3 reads TGTGCCAGCAGTCATAGCGGGAGGGCCGGTCTTTTTGAGCAGTTCTTC. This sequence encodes CASSHSGRAGLFEQFF.

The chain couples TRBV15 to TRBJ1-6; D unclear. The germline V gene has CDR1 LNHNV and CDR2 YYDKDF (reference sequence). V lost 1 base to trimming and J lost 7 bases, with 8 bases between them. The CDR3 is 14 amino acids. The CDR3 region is CATSRGGLNSPLHF. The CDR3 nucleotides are TGTGCCACCAGCAGAGGAGGGCTGAATTCACCCCTCCACTTT.

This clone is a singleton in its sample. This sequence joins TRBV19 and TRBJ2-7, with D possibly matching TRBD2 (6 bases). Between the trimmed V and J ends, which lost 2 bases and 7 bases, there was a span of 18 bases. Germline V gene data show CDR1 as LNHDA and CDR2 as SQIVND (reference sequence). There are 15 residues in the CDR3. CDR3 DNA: TGTGCCAGTAGTATACAAGTTGGGGACTTAAGGGAGCAGTACTTC. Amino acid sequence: CASSIQVGDLREQYF.

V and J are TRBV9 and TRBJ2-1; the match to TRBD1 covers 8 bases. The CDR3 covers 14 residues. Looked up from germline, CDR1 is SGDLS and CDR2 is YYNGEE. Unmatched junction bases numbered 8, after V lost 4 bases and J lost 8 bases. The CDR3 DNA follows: TGTGCCAGCAGCCCGGCAGGGGGCTGGGATGAGCAGTTCTTC. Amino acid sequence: CASSPAGGWDEQFF.

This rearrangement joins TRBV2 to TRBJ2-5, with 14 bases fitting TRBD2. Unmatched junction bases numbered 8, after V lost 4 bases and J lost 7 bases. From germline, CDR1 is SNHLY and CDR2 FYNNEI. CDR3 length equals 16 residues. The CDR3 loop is CASSAPGLAGDGTQYF. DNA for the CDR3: TGTGCCAGCAGTGCACCGGGACTAGCGGGGGACGGGACCCAGTACTTC.

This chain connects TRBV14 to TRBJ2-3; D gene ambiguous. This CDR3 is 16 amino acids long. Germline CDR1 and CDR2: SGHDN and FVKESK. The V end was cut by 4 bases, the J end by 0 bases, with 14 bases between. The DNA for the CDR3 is TGTGCCAGCAGCCCAGCCCCCTGGGCTAGCACAGATACGCAGTATTTT. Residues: CASSPAPWASTDTQYF.

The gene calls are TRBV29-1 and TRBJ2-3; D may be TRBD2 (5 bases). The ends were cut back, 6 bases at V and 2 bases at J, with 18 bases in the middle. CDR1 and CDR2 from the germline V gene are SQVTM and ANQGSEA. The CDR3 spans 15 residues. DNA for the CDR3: TGCAGCGTGGGAGAAATCTCGCACGTCACAGATACGCAGTATTTT. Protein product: CSVGEISHVTDTQYF.

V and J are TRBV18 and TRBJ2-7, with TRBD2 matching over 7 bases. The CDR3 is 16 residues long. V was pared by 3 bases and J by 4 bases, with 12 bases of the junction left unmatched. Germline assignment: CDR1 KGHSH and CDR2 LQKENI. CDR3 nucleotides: TGTGCCAGCTCACCCATGGGAGGGACTGGTATATACGAGCAGTACTTC. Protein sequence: CASSPMGGTGIYEQYF.

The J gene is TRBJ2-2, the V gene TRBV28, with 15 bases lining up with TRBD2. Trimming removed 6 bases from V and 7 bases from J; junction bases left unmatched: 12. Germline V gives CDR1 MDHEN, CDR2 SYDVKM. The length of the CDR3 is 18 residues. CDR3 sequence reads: CASSLGLAGGRLIGELFF. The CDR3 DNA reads TGTGCCAGCAGCCTGGGACTAGCGGGAGGCCGGCTAATCGGGGAGCTGTTTTTT. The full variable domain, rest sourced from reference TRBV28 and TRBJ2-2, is DVKVTQSSRYLVKRTGEKVFLECVQDMDHENMFWYRQDPGLGLRLIYFSYDVKMKEKGDIPEGYSVSREKKERFSLILESASTNQTSMYLCASSLGLAGGRLIGELFFGEGSRLTVL.

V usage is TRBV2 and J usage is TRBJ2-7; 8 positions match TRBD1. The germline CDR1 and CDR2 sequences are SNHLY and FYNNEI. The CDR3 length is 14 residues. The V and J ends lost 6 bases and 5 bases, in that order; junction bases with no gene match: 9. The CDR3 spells CASSSGQGFDEQYF. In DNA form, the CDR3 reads TGTGCCAGCAGCTCCGGACAGGGTTTCGACGAGCAGTACTTC. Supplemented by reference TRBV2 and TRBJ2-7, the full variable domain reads EPEVTQTPSHQVTQMGQEVILRCVPISNHLYFYWYRQILGQKVEFLVSFYNNEISEKSEIFDDQFSVERPDGSNFTLKIRSTKLEDSAMYFCASSSGQGFDEQYFGPGTRLTVT.

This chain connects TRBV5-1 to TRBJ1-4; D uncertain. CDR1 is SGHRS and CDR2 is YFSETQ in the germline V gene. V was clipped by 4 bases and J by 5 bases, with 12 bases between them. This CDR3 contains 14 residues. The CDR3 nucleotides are TGCGCCAGCAGCCCCGGACTGAGGAATGAAAAACTGTTTTTT. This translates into CASSPGLRNEKLFF.

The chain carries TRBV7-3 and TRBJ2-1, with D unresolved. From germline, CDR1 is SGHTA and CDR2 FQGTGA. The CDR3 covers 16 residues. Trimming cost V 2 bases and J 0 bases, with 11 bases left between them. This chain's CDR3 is CASSLRQASSYNEQFF. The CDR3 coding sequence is TGTGCCAGCAGCTTACGCCAGGCCAGCTCCTACAATGAGCAGTTCTTC.

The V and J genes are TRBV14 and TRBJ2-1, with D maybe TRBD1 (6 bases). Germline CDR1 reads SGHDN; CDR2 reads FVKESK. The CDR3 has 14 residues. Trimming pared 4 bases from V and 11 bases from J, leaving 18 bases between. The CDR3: CASSLSRLGGKQFF. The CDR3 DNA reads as TGTGCCAGCAGCCTAAGCCGCTTAGGGGGAAAGCAGTTCTTC.

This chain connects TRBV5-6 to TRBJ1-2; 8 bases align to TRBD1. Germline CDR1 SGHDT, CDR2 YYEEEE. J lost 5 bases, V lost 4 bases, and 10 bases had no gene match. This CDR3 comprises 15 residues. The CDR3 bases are TGTGCCAGCAGCCCACAACCGGGACAGGAGTATGGCTACACCTTC. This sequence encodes CASSPQPGQEYGYTF.

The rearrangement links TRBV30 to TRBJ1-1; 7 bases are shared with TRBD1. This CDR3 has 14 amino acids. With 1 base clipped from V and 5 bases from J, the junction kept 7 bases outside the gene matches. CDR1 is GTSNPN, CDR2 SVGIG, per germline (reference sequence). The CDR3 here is CAWSARTGSTEAFF. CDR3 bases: TGTGCCTGGAGTGCAAGGACAGGTTCGACTGAAGCTTTCTTT.

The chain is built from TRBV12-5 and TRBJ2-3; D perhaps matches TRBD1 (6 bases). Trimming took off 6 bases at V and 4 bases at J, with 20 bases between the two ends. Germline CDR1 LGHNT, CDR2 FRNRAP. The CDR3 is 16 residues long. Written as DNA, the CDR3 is TGTGCTAGTGGCCGGAGGACAGTTGGTTTCGCAGATACGCAGTATTTT. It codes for CASGRRTVGFADTQYF.

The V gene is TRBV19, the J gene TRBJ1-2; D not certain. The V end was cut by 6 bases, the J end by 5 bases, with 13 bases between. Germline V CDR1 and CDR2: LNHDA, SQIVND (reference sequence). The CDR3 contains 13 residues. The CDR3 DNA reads TGTGCCAGTAGCCCCGGGAGGGAGTATGGCTACACCTTC. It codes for CASSPGREYGYTF.

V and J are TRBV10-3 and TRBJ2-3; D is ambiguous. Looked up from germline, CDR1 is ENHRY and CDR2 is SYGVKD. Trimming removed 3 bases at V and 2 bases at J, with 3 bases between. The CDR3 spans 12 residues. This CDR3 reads CAISDNTDTQYF. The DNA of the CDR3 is TGTGCCATCAGTGATAACACAGATACGCAGTATTTT.

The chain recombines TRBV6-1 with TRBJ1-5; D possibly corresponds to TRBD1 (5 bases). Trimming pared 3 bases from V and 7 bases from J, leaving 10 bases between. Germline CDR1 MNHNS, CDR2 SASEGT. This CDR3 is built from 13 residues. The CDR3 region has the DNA TGTGCCAGCAGTGAGGTTGACAGACAGCCCCAGCATTTT. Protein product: CASSEVDRQPQHF.